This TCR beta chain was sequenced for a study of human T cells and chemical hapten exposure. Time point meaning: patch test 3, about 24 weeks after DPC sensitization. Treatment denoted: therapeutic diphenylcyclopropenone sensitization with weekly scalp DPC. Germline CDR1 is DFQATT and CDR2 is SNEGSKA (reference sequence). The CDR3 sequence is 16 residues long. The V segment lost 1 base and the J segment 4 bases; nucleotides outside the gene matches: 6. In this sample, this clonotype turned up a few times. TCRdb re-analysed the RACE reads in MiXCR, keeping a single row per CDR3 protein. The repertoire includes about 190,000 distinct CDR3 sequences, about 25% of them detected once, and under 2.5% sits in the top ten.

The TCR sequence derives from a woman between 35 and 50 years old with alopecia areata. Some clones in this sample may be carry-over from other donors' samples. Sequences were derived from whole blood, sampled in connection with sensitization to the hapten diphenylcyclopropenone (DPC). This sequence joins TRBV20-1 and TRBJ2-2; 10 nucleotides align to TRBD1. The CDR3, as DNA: TGCAGTGCTAGAGCAGACAGGGGGCAAGGCACCGGGGAGCTGTTTTTT. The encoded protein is CSARADRGQGTGELFF.